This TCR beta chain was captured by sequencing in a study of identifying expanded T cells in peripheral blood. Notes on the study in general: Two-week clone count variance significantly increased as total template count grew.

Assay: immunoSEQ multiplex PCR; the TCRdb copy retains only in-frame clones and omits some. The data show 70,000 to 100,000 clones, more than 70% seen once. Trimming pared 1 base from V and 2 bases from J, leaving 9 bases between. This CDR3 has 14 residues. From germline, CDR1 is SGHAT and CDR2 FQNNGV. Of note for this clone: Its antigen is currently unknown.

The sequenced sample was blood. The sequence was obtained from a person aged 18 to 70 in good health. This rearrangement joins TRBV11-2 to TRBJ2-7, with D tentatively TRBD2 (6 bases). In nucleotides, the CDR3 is TGTGCCAGCAGCTTAGGCGGGAAAACCTACGAGCAGTACTTC. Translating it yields CASSLGGKTYEQYF. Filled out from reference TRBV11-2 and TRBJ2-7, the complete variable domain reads EAGVAQSPRYKIIEKRQSVAFWCNPISGHATLYWYQQILGQGPKLLIQFQNNGVVDDSQLPKDRFSAERLKGVDSTLKIQPAKLEDSAVYLCASSLGGKTYEQYFGPGTRLTVT.